This T cell receptor (beta chain) was retrieved from a study of CD8 T cell repertoires and HIV-1 epitope variants. Study-wide background: T cells were stimulated with Twenty-five Gag and Nef peptides separately.

By sample share, this clone is large. Its antigen is unknown. Germline is not matched at one junction end, which may reflect a read error. Study-level points and caveats: Most of the nine antigen-specific clonotypes appeared cross-reactive to autologous or escape variants.

The CDR3 runs 16 residues. CDR1 and CDR2 from the germline V gene are MNHEY and SMNVEV (reference sequence). Sequencing of TCR beta CDR3 used immunoSEQ survey depth. Using immunoSEQ multiplex PCR, the repertoire was profiled, and TCRdb retains in-frame clones only, with some absent. The sample yields 2,500 to 3,000 clones, roughly 66% seen once. This chain links TRBV27 with TRBJ2-7, with D perhaps TRBD1 or TRBD2 (5 bases each). The clonotype comes from a male donor with HIV. The sequenced material came from cultured CD8+ T cells derived from PBMCs. The CDR3 is CASSVSSGTVSYEQYF. Written as DNA, the CDR3 is TGTGCCAGCAGTGTATCCTCCGGGACGGTGTCCTACGAGCAGTACTTC.